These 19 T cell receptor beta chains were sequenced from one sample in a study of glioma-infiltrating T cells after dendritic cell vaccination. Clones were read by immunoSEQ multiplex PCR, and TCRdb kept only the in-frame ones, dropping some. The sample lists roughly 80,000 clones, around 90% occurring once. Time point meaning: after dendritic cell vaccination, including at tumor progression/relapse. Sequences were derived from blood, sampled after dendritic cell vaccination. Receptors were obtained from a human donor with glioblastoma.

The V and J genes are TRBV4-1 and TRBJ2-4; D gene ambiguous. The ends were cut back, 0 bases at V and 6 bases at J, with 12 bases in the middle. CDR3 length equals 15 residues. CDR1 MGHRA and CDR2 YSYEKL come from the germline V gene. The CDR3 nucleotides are TGCGCCAGCAGCCAAGATCCGGGTAGAGGAAACATTCAGTACTTC. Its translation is CASSQDPGRGNIQYF.

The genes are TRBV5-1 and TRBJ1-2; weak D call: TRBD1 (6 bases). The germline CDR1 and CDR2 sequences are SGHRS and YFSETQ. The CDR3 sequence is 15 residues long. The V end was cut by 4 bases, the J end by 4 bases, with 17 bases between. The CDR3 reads CASSPFPGEGYGYTF. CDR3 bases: TGCGCCAGCAGCCCCTTTCCAGGGGAGGGCTATGGCTACACCTTC.

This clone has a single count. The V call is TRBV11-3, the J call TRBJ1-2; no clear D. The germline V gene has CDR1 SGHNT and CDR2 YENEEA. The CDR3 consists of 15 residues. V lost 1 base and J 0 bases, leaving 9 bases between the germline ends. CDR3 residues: CASSLGGISNYGYTF. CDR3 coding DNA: TGTGCCAGCAGCTTAGGTGGCATCTCTAACTATGGCTACACCTTC.

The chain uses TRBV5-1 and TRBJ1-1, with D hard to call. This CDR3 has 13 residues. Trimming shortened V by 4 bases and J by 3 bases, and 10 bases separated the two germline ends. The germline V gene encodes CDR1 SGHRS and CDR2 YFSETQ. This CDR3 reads CASSMSIYTEAFF. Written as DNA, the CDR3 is TGCGCCAGCAGCATGAGTATCTACACTGAAGCTTTCTTT. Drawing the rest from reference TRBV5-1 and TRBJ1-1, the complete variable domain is KAGVTQTPRYLIKTRGQQVTLSCSPISGHRSVSWYQQTPGQGLQFLFEYFSETQRNKGNFPGRFSGRQFSNSRSEMNVSTLELGDSALYLCASSMSIYTEAFFGQGTRLTVV.

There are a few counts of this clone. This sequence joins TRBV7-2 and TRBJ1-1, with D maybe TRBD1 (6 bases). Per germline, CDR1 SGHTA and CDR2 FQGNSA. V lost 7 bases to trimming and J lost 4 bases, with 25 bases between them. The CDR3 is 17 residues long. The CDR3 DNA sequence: TGTGCCAGCATCTGGGTAATGGGGGGGCGCGGGAGCACTGAAGCTTTCTTT. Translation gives CASIWVMGGRGSTEAFF.

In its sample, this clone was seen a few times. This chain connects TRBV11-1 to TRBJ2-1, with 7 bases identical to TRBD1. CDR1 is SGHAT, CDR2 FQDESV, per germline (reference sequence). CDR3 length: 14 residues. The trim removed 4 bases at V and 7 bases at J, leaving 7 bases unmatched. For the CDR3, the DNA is TGTGCCAGCAGCTCGACAGGGAATAGAAATGAGCAGTTCTTC. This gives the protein CASSSTGNRNEQFF.

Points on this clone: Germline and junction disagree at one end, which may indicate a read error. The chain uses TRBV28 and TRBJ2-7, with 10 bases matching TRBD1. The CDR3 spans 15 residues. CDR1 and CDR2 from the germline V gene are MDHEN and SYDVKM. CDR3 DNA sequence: TGTGCCAGCACCTCGACAGGGGGCGTTCGCTACGAGCAGTGCTTC. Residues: CASTSTGGVRYEQCF.

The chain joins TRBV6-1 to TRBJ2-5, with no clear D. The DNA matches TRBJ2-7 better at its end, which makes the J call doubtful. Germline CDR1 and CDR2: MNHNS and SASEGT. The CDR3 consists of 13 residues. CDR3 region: CATSPFGRAEQYF. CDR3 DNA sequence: TGTGCCACCTCCCCGTTTGGTCGAGCCGAGCAGTACTTC.

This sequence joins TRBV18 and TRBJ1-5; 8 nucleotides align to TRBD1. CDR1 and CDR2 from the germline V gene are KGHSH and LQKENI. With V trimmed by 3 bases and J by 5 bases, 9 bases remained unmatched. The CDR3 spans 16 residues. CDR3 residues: CASSPNQGAKDQPQHF. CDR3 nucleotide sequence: TGTGCCAGCTCACCGAACCAGGGGGCTAAAGATCAGCCCCAGCATTTT.

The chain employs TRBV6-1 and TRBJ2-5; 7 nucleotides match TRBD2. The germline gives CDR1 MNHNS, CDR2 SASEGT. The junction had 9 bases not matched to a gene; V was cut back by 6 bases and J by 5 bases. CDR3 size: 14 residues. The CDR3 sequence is CASSLREGRETQYF. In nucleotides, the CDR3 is TGTGCCAGCAGCCTCAGGGAGGGCCGGGAGACCCAGTACTTC.

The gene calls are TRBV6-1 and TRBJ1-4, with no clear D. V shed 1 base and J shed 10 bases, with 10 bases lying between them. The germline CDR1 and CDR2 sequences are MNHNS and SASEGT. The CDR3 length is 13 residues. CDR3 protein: CASSEVRMGKLFF. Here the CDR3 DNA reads TGTGCCAGCAGTGAAGTCAGGATGGGAAAACTGTTTTTT.

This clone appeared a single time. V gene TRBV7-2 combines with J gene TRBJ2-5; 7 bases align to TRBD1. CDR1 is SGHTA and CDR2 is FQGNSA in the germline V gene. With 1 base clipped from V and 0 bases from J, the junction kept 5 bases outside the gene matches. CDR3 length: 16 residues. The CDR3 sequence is CASSLGLTGNQETQYF. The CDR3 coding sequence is TGTGCCAGCAGCTTAGGGTTGACAGGGAACCAAGAGACCCAGTACTTC. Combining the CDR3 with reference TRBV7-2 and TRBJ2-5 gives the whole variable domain GAGVSQSPSNKVTEKGKDVELRCDPISGHTALYWYRQSLGQGLEFLIYFQGNSAPDKSGLPSDRFSAERTGGSVSTLTIQRTQQEDSAVYLCASSLGLTGNQETQYFGPGTRLLVL.

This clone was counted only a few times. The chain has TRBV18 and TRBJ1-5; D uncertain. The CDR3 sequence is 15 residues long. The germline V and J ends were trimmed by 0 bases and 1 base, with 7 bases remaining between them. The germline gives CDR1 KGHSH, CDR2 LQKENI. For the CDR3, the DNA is TGTGCCAGCTCACCACCCAGCGCCAGCAATCAGCCCCAGCATTTT. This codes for CASSPPSASNQPQHF. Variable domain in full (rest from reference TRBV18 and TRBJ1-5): NAGVMQNPRHLVRRRGQEARLRCSPMKGHSHVYWYRQLPEEGLKFMVYLQKENIIDESGMPKERFSAEFPKEGPSILRIQQVVRGDSAAYFCASSPPSASNQPQHFGDGTRLSIL.

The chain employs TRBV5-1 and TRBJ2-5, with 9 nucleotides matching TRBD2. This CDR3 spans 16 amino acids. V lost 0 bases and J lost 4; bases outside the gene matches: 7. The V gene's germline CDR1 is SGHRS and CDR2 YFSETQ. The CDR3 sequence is CASSLEGSGRGETQYF. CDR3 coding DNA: TGCGCCAGCAGCTTGGAGGGTAGCGGGAGAGGAGAGACCCAGTACTTC.

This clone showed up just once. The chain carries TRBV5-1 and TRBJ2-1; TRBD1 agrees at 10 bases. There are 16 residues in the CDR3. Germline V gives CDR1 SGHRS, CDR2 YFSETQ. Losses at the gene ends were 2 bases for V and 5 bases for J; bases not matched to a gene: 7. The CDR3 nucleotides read TGCGCCAGCAGCTTAACTCCGGGACAGGGGAACAATGAGCAGTTCTTC. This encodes CASSLTPGQGNNEQFF.

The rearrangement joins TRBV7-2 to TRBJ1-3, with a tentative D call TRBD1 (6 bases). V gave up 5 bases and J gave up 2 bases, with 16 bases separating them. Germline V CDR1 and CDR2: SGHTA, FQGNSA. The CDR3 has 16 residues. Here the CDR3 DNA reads TGTGCCAGCAGCCCCCACACCAGGGGACCTGGAAACACCATATATTTT. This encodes CASSPHTRGPGNTIYF.

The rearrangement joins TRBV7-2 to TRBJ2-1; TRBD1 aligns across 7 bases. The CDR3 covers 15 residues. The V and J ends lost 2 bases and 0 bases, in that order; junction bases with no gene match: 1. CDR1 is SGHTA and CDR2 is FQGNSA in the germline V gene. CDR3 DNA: TGTGCCAGCAGCTTAAGACAGGGCTCCTACAATGAGCAGTTCTTC. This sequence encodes CASSLRQGSYNEQFF.

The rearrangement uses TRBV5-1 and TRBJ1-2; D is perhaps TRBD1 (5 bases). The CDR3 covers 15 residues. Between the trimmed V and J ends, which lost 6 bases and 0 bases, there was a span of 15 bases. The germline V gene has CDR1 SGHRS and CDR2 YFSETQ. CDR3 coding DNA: TGCGCCAGCAACAAGGAGGGGTCCTCTAACTATGGCTACACCTTC. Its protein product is CASNKEGSSNYGYTF.

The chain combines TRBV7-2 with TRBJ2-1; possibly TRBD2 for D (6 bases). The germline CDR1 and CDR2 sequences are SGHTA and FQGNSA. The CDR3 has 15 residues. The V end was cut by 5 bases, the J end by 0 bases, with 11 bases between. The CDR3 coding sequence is TGTGCCAGCAGCCTCGGGAGTCCCTCCTACAATGAGCAGTTCTTC. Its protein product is CASSLGSPSYNEQFF.